This is a list of T cell receptor beta chains from one sample in a study of blood T cell repertoires in COVID-19. Sequencing used immunoSEQ multiplex PCR; TCRdb keeps in-frame clones, though not all of them. The table includes about 260,000 clones, approximately 86% detected once. Sample: peripheral blood. These receptors all come from a man in his forties or fifties who had recovered from COVID-19. Each CDR3 is given with its conserved first and last residue. The D gene is left open where the match is weak.

d_gene	v_gene	j_gene	CDR3aa	CDR3nt
TRBD2	TRBV4-2	TRBJ2-7	CASSQGTSGGSYEQYF	TGTGCCAGCAGCCAGGGGACTAGCGGAGGTTCCTACGAGCAGTACTTC
-	TRBV6-5	TRBJ1-6	CASSYSRGPLHF	TGTGCCAGCAGTTATAGTAGGGGCCCTCTCCACTTT
TRBD2	TRBV5-4	TRBJ2-3	CASSLGLAGVADTQYF	TGTGCCAGCAGCTTGGGACTAGCGGGAGTCGCAGATACGCAGTATTTT
-	TRBV28	TRBJ1-1	CASSFQGMDTEAFF	TGTGCCAGCAGTTTTCAGGGAATGGACACTGAAGCTTTCTTT
-	TRBV7-2	TRBJ1-1	CASSLKFRLEAFF	TGTGCCAGCAGCTTAAAATTTAGATTGGAGGCTTTCTTT
-	TRBV7-2	TRBJ1-6	CASSFPHGQLNSPLHF	TGTGCCAGCAGCTTTCCCCATGGACAGTTAAATTCACCCCTCCACTTT
TRBD1	TRBV19	TRBJ1-6	CASSKARTGGDSPLHF	TGTGCCAGTAGTAAGGCCCGGACAGGGGGCGATTCACCCCTCCACTTT
-	TRBV6-1	TRBJ1-5	CASSEVGAGIGQPQHF	TGTGCCAGCAGTGAAGTCGGGGCGGGGATTGGTCAGCCCCAGCATTTT
TRBD1	TRBV5-1	TRBJ1-1	CASSLPGQGTEAFF	TGCGCCAGCAGCTTACCGGGACAGGGGACTGAAGCTTTCTTT
-	TRBV5-1	TRBJ2-3	CASSLEAPSRLDTQYF	TGCGCCAGCAGCTTGGAGGCCCCTAGCCGTCTAGATACGCAGTATTTT
TRBD1	TRBV6-1	TRBJ1-2	CASSEVTGYSGYTF	TGTGCCAGCAGTGAAGTGACAGGGTATAGTGGCTACACCTTC
TRBD1	TRBV10-1	TRBJ2-7	CASGGTGRYEQYF	TGCGCCAGTGGGGGGACAGGCCGCTACGAGCAGTACTTC
-	TRBV7-7	TRBJ2-1	CASSLVVGGEQFF	TGTGCCAGCAGCTTAGTCGTAGGAGGTGAGCAGTTCTTC
TRBD2	TRBV13	TRBJ2-1	CASSLEVAGAIQFF	TGTGCCAGCAGCTTAGAGGTAGCGGGAGCCATTCAGTTCTTC